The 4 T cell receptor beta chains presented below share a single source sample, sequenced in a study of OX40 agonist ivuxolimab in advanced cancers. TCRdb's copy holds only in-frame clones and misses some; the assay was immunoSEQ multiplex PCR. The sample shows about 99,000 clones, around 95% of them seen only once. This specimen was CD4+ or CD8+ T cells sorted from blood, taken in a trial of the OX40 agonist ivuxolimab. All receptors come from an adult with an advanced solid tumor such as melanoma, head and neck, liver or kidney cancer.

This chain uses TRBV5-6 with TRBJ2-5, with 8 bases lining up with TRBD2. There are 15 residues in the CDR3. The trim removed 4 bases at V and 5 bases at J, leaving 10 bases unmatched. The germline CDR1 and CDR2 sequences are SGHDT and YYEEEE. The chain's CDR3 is CASSGQSGRWETQYF. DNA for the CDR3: TGTGCCAGCAGCGGGCAGAGCGGGAGATGGGAGACCCAGTACTTC.

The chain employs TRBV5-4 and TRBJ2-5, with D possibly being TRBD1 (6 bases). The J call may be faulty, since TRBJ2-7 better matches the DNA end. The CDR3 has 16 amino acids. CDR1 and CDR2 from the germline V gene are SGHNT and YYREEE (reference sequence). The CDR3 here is CASSLGWGQTNYEQYF. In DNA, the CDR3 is TGTGCCAGCAGCTTGGGTTGGGGGCAAACTAACTACGAGCAGTACTTC.

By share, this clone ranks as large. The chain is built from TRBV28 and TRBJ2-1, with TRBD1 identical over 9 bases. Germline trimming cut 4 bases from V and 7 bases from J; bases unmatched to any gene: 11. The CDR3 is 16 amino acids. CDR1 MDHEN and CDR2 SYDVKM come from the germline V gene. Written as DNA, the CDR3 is TGTGCCAGCAGTTCTGCTACAGGGGGCGCGGGAAATGAGCAGTTCTTC. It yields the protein CASSSATGGAGNEQFF.

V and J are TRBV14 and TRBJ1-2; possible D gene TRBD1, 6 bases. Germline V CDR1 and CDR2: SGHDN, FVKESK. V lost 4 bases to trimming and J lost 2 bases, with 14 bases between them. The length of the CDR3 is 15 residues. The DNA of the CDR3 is TGTGCCAGCAGCCCGCATTCCCAGGGGAACTATGGCTACACCTTC. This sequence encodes CASSPHSQGNYGYTF.